This T cell receptor beta chain was observed in a study of T cells expressing NK-cell markers. Background on the study: Seven donors tested HCMV-seropositive and one tested seronegative among the eight sequenced.

The CDR3 contains 14 residues. The germline CDR1 and CDR2 sequences are SGHDT and YYEEEE. General study points: The HCMV specificity of the expanded NKG2C+ T cell clones stayed unresolved. NKG2C+ dominant clonotypes from several donors made up roughly 1.0-8% of CD8+ T cells.

A 5'RACE template switching approach incorporating UMIs was used to make TCR beta cDNA. TCRdb re-called the 5' RACE reads and catalogs CDR3 proteins one per entry, DNA excluded. Found here are about 460,000 distinct CDR3 sequences; the top ten clones hold over 1.3%. In regard to this clonotype: Its antigen is still unknown.

The V and J genes are TRBV5-6 and TRBJ2-7; with no DNA, the TCRdb D assignment of TRBD2 cannot be verified. The material sequenced was blood T cells: a sorted CD56 or NKG2C T cell subset, CD4+ or CD8+ T cells, or bulk PBMC T cells (not recorded which). The clonotype originates from a woman between 50 and 59 years old in good health. This chain's CDR3 is CASSADAGGYEQYF.